The entry that follows covers one TCR beta chain sequence. Its antigen remains unidentified. On sorted subsets, replicate PCRs used approximately 190 ng DNA, or 25,000 to 35,000 T cell genomes. This table comes from immunoSEQ multiplex PCR, and its TCRdb copy is limited to in-frame clones, with some not included. The sample has millions of clones; 85% to 95% are singletons. The data are from a study of shared clonotypes between healthy human individuals. Naive CD8 cells were CD45RO-negative, positively selected for CCR7, excluding terminally differentiated effector memory CD45RA+ cells. Findings and limits, study-wide: In contrast to clonotypes shared by all four donors, non-shared clonotypes had lower generation probabilities. Apart from blood, nothing was sampled; tissue repertoires likely differ.

The sequencing input was naive CD8+ T cells sorted from blood. The receptor comes from a young man in good health.

The CDR3 protein is CASSQYGQGQPEAFF. The DNA of the CDR3 is TGCGCCAGCAGCCAATACGGACAGGGTCAACCTGAAGCTTTCTTT. The chain joins TRBV4-3 to TRBJ1-1; 8 nucleotides agree with TRBD1. CDR1 is LGHNA, CDR2 YSLEER, per germline. V lost 2 bases and J lost 6; bases outside the gene matches: 8. This CDR3 is 15 amino acids long.